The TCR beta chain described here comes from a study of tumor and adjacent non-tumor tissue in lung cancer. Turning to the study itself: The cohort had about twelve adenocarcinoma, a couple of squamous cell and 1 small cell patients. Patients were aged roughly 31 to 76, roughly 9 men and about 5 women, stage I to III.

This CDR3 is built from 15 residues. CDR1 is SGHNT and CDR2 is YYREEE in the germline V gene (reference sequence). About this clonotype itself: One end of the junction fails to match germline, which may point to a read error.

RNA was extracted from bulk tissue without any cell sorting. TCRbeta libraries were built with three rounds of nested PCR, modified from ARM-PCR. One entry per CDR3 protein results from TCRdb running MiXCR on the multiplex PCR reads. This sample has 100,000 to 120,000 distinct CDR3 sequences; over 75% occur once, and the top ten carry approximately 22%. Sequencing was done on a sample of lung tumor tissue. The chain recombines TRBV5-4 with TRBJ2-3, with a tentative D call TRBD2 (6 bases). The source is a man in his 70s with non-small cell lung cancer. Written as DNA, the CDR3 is TGTGCCAGTAGCGGAGGGACTTTAAGCACAAATACGCGGTATTTT. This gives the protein CASSGGTLSTNTRYF.